A single sample gave rise to the 20 T cell receptor beta chains below, sequenced in a study of graft-versus-host responses after intestinal transplantation. Clones were sequenced by immunoSEQ multiplex PCR, and TCRdb holds only the in-frame ones, with some missing. The repertoire holds about 130,000 clones, with approximately 91% as singletons. Their antigens remain unidentified. The sequences come from unstimulated CD4+ T cells sorted from spleen or lymph node cells, collected before intestinal transplant. The origin of the receptors is a human donor who received an intestinal transplant.

This chain uses TRBV6-1 with TRBJ1-5; D remains unclear. Germline V gene lookup returns CDR1 MNHNS and CDR2 SASEGT. This CDR3 has 14 residues. Trimming took off 7 bases at V and 9 bases at J, with 19 bases between the two ends. CDR3 DNA sequence: TGTGCCAGCACTAACCGGGATTCCTTTCGGCCCCAGCATTTT. Translation: CASTNRDSFRPQHF.

The CDR3 here is CATTGGAKETQYF. The CDR3 bases are TGTGCCACCACAGGGGGCGCGAAGGAGACCCAGTACTTC. The chain employs TRBV19 and TRBJ2-5; 9 bases map to TRBD1. Germline V gene data show CDR1 as LNHDA and CDR2 as SQIVND (reference sequence). The CDR3 length is 13 residues. V was clipped by 10 bases and J by 5 bases; unmatched bases: 8.

J is TRBJ1-5 and V is TRBV6-1; D might be TRBD1 (5 bases). Trimming shortened V by 4 bases and J by 0 bases, and 10 bases separated the two germline ends. Germline assignment: CDR1 MNHNS and CDR2 SASEGT. The CDR3 covers 15 residues. CDR3 sequence: CASSVGGFSNQPQHF. The CDR3 DNA is TGTGCCAGCAGTGTTGGGGGTTTTAGCAATCAGCCCCAGCATTTT.

This clone was found once. The V call is TRBV28, the J call TRBJ1-5; D gene ambiguous. The CDR3 is 13 residues long. Per the germline V gene, CDR1 is MDHEN and CDR2 is SYDVKM. Deletions cut 6 bases from V and 4 bases from J, with 10 bases between. CDR3 coding DNA: TGTGCCAGCAGAATCGTGGTGAATCAGCCCCAGCATTTT. Translation gives CASRIVVNQPQHF.

The chain is built from TRBV6-1 and TRBJ2-2, with D tentatively TRBD2 (6 bases). CDR3 length equals 12 residues. Deletions cut 11 bases from V and 5 bases from J, with 12 bases between. Germline V gives CDR1 MNHNS, CDR2 SASEGT. DNA of the CDR3: TGTGCCGGGCGGGAACAAACCGGGGAGCTGTTTTTT. It specifies CAGREQTGELFF.

V and J are TRBV25-1 and TRBJ2-1; a weak D match, TRBD2 (5 bases). The germline CDR1 and CDR2 sequences are MGHDK and SYGVNS. CDR3 length: 15 residues. The germline V and J ends were trimmed by 4 bases and 8 bases, with 18 bases remaining between them. CDR3 sequence reads: CASSGTRGMSDEQFF. Here the CDR3 DNA reads TGTGCCAGCAGTGGAACTAGAGGGATGTCGGATGAGCAGTTCTTC.

The chain couples TRBV4-3 to TRBJ2-3; 11 bases are shared with TRBD2. The CDR3 length is 19 residues. V was clipped by 4 bases and J by 2 bases; unmatched bases: 14. Germline V gene data show CDR1 as LGHNA and CDR2 as YSLEER. Written as DNA, the CDR3 is TGCGCCAGCAGCCCCCGCCTAGCGGGAGGATCCTTTATCACAGATACGCAGTATTTT. This gives the protein CASSPRLAGGSFITDTQYF.

The chain joins TRBV28 to TRBJ1-5, with 12 bases matching TRBD1. This CDR3 comprises 18 residues. In germline, CDR1 is MDHEN, CDR2 SYDVKM. Unmatched junction bases numbered 12, after V lost 2 bases and J lost 7 bases. The CDR3 loop is CASSLITFGTGGRQPQHF. The CDR3 nucleotides are TGTGCCAGCAGTTTAATAACCTTCGGGACAGGGGGCAGACAGCCCCAGCATTTT.

J is TRBJ2-5 and V is TRBV20-1; D is undetermined. Germline lookup yields CDR1 DFQATT and CDR2 SNEGSKA (reference sequence). Between the trimmed V and J ends, which lost 3 bases and 4 bases, there was a span of 3 bases. The CDR3 totals 10 residues. CDR3 in amino acids: CSARVETQYF. CDR3 in DNA: TGCAGTGCTAGGGTAGAGACCCAGTACTTC.

J is TRBJ1-4 and V is TRBV7-7, with 9 bases lining up with TRBD1. The CDR3 runs to 14 residues. Losses at the gene ends were 4 bases for V and 5 bases for J; bases not matched to a gene: 2. Germline V gene data show CDR1 as SSHAT and CDR2 as FNYEAQ (reference sequence). This CDR3 is CASSSGTGNEKLFF. For the CDR3, the DNA is TGTGCCAGCAGCTCCGGGACAGGGAATGAAAAACTGTTTTTT.

V is TRBV30 and J is TRBJ1-3; D is ambiguous. The germline V and J ends were trimmed by 0 bases and 4 bases, with 16 bases remaining between them. This CDR3 is built from 16 residues. Germline CDR1 and CDR2: GTSNPN and SVGIG (reference sequence). This CDR3 reads CAWSVRLLWSGNTIYF. CDR3 coding DNA: TGTGCCTGGAGTGTACGACTCCTTTGGTCGGGAAACACCATATATTTT.

A remark on this clone: This is likely a read error, given that the CDR3 carries no conserved phenylalanine or tryptophan at its end. Because the CDR3's place on the DNA is in doubt, the DNA is left out and the CDR3 is given as listed by TCRdb. The chain links TRBV5-8 to TRBJ1-1. Looked up from germline, CDR1 is SGHTS and CDR2 is YDEGEE. The CDR3 totals 13 residues, both ends included. Here the CDR3 reads CASSTWGGARLRL.

J is TRBJ2-7 and V is TRBV7-9; D is tentatively TRBD1 or TRBD2 (6 bases each). V was clipped by 5 bases and J by 6 bases, with 20 bases between them. The CDR3 contains 15 residues. Per germline, CDR1 SEHNR and CDR2 FQNEAQ (reference sequence). The CDR3 region is CASSPRAGGYSEQYF. For the CDR3, the DNA is TGTGCCAGCAGCCCCCGGGCCGGGGGCTATAGCGAGCAGTACTTC. Filled out from reference TRBV7-9 and TRBJ2-7, the complete variable domain reads DTGVSQNPRHKITKRGQNVTFRCDPISEHNRLYWYRQTLGQGPEFLTYFQNEAQLEKSRLLSDRFSAERPKGSFSTLEIQRTEQGDSAMYLCASSPRAGGYSEQYFGPGTRLTVT.

The chain uses TRBV5-4 and TRBJ2-4; 14 bases agree with TRBD2. Trimming at V came to 2 bases and at J to 0 bases, leaving 4 bases not matched to a gene. The CDR3 contains 18 residues. Germline V gene data show CDR1 as SGHNT and CDR2 as YYREEE (reference sequence). Written as DNA, the CDR3 is TGTGCCAGCAGCTTCGGACTAGCGGGGGGATTAGCCAAAAACATTCAGTACTTC. It translates to CASSFGLAGGLAKNIQYF.

The chain couples TRBV5-1 to TRBJ2-1; 11 bases are a match to TRBD2. The V gene's germline CDR1 is SGHRS and CDR2 YFSETQ. The CDR3 runs to 17 residues. With 4 bases clipped from V and 0 bases from J, the junction kept 6 bases outside the gene matches. CDR3 amino acids: CASSLRLAGSSYNEQFF. The CDR3 DNA is TGCGCCAGCAGCCTCCGACTAGCGGGGAGCTCCTACAATGAGCAGTTCTTC.

The chain has TRBV5-1 and TRBJ2-7; D is unclear. This CDR3 spans 14 amino acids. V was shortened by 0 bases and J by 5 bases, with 12 bases between the two germline ends. CDR1 and CDR2 from the germline V gene are SGHRS and YFSETQ. The CDR3 here is CASSLALELDEQYF. DNA for the CDR3: TGCGCCAGCAGCTTGGCCTTGGAGTTGGACGAGCAGTACTTC.

The chain combines TRBV13 with TRBJ1-4; 7 bases line up with TRBD1. The length of the CDR3 is 13 residues. Trimming took 6 bases from V and 5 from J; bases not matched to a gene: 3. Per germline, CDR1 PRHDT and CDR2 FYEKMQ (reference sequence). The CDR3 loop is CASRETGNEKLFF. The CDR3 bases are TGTGCCAGCAGGGAGACAGGGAATGAAAAACTGTTTTTT.

This rearrangement joins TRBV6-6 to TRBJ2-3; maybe TRBD1 (5 bases). CDR3 length: 15 residues. The V and J ends lost 6 bases and 0 bases respectively, with 13 bases between them. CDR1 and CDR2 from the germline V gene are MNHNY and SVGAGI (reference sequence). Written as DNA, the CDR3 is TGTGCCAGCAGCCTCCCCCGGACAAGCACAGATACGCAGTATTTT. It yields the protein CASSLPRTSTDTQYF.

This chain connects TRBV9 to TRBJ2-7; either TRBD1 or TRBD2 may supply D (5 bases each). Trimming pared 1 base from V and 8 bases from J, leaving 10 bases between. The CDR3 runs 12 residues. Germline V gene lookup returns CDR1 SGDLS and CDR2 YYNGEE. Written as DNA, the CDR3 is TGTGCCAGCAGCGTAACAGGAGGCAAGCAGTACTTC. It is translated as CASSVTGGKQYF.

The genes are TRBV4-3 and TRBJ2-7, with 9 bases lining up with TRBD1. The germline gives CDR1 LGHNA, CDR2 YSLEER. The CDR3 sequence is 15 residues long. The V and J ends lost 4 bases and 0 bases, in that order; junction bases with no gene match: 4. The CDR3 protein is CASSLGQGSSYEQYF. The CDR3 DNA follows: TGCGCCAGCAGCCTCGGACAGGGGTCCTCCTACGAGCAGTACTTC.